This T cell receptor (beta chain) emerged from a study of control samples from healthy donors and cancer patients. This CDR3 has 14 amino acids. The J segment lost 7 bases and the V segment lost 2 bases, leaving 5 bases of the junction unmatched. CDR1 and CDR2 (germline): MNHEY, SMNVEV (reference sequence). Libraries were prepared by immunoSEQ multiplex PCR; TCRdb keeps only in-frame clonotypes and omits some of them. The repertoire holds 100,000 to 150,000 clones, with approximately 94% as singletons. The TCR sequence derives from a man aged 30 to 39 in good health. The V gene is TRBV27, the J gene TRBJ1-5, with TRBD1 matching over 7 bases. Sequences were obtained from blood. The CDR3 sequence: CASSLPRGSQPQHF. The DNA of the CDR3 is TGTGCCAGCAGTTTACCCAGGGGGAGCCAGCCCCAGCATTTT.